This record concerns one T cell receptor beta chain sequence. This sample stems from a study of blood T cell repertoires in COVID-19. Profiled with immunoSEQ multiplex PCR; TCRdb holds only in-frame clones, not every one. The data hold 83,000 or so clones, with approximately 78% observed a single time. The origin of this receptor is a human donor in a cohort sampled during active COVID-19. Sequenced material: peripheral blood.

CDR3 in DNA: TGTGCCAGTAGAGACGACAGGGGGGTCGACACTGAAGCTTTCTTT. Translation: CASRDDRGVDTEAFF. J is TRBJ1-1 and V is TRBV19, with 9 bases that match TRBD1. The CDR3 covers 15 residues. Germline CDR1 reads LNHDA; CDR2 reads SQIVND (reference sequence). V trimming: 6 bases; J trimming: 3 bases; junction bases outside the gene matches: 8. The full variable domain, its missing parts supplied by reference TRBV19 and TRBJ1-1, is DGGITQSPKYLFRKEGQNVTLSCEQNLNHDAMYWYRQDPGQGLRLIYYSQIVNDFQKGDIAEGYSVSREKKESFPLTVTSAQKNPTAFYLCASRDDRGVDTEAFFGQGTRLTVV.